Presented here are 7 T cell receptor beta chains from one specimen sequenced in a study of shared clonotypes between healthy human individuals. Libraries were prepared by immunoSEQ multiplex PCR; TCRdb keeps only in-frame clonotypes and omits some of them. Of fewer than 2.5 million clones listed, 90% to 95% are singletons. Sequencing was carried out using naive CD4+ T cells from PBMCs. As for subset: CD45RA+ positively selected. The receptors were gathered from a young man in good health. Some clones in this sample may be carry-over from other donors' samples.

A word on this clone: This specimen includes other DNA sequences encoding the same CDR3. V usage is TRBV2 and J usage is TRBJ1-1, with D possibly being TRBD1 (6 bases). Trimming cost V 2 bases and J 5 bases, with 6 bases left between them. This CDR3 is 12 amino acids long. Germline V gene data show CDR1 as SNHLY and CDR2 as FYNNEI. For the CDR3, the DNA is TGTGCCAGCAGTGAACAGGGGACTGAAGCTTTCTTT. Protein product: CASSEQGTEAFF.

V usage is TRBV11-2 and J usage is TRBJ2-7; 9 bases align to TRBD1. V was pared by 2 bases and J by 6 bases, with 8 bases of the junction left unmatched. The CDR3 is 15 residues long. Germline V gives CDR1 SGHAT, CDR2 FQNNGV. For the CDR3, the DNA is TGTGCCAGCAGCTTATTACAGGGGGCGGTAGGCGAGCAGTACTTC. It is translated as CASSLLQGAVGEQYF.

The rearrangement uses TRBV6-6 and TRBJ2-3; 9 nucleotides align to TRBD1. V lost 6 bases and J lost 4; bases outside the gene matches: 11. This CDR3 has 16 residues. Germline CDR1 MNHNY, CDR2 SVGAGI (reference sequence). The CDR3: CASSPSGTGRSDTQYF. CDR3 bases: TGTGCCAGCAGCCCGTCCGGGACAGGGCGGTCAGATACGCAGTATTTT.

Points on this clone: At the DNA level, this CDR3 is encoded by other sequences in the same sample as well. This chain links TRBV19 with TRBJ1-1, with no clear D. Deletions cut 2 bases from V and 5 bases from J, with 6 bases between. CDR1 and CDR2 from the germline V gene are LNHDA and SQIVND (reference sequence). CDR3 size: 12 residues. CDR3 sequence (DNA): TGTGCCAGTAGTATATCCAGGACTGAAGCTTTCTTT. This sequence encodes CASSISRTEAFF.

This chain links TRBV11-2 with TRBJ1-1; 7 nucleotides agree with TRBD1. The CDR3 covers 13 residues. From germline, CDR1 is SGHAT and CDR2 FQNNGV. Losses at the gene ends were 5 bases for V and 5 bases for J; bases not matched to a gene: 5. The CDR3 DNA reads as TGTGCCAGCAGCGAAGACAGGGATACTGAAGCTTTCTTT. Residues: CASSEDRDTEAFF. The full variable domain, rest sourced from reference TRBV11-2 and TRBJ1-1, is EAGVAQSPRYKIIEKRQSVAFWCNPISGHATLYWYQQILGQGPKLLIQFQNNGVVDDSQLPKDRFSAERLKGVDSTLKIQPAKLEDSAVYLCASSEDRDTEAFFGQGTRLTVV.

V usage is TRBV5-1 and J usage is TRBJ1-1; 7 bases map to TRBD1. The CDR3 runs 16 residues. Germline CDR1 reads SGHRS; CDR2 reads YFSETQ. Trimming removed 0 bases from V and 0 bases from J; junction bases left unmatched: 5. The CDR3 sequence: CASSLGTGYMNTEAFF. DNA of the CDR3: TGCGCCAGCAGCTTGGGGACAGGTTACATGAACACTGAAGCTTTCTTT.

The chain combines TRBV7-2 with TRBJ2-1; 12 nucleotides match TRBD2. CDR3 length: 16 amino acids. Germline V CDR1 and CDR2: SGHTA, FQGNSA. V shed 5 bases, J shed 8 bases, and the junction held 10 bases outside the gene matches. CDR3 DNA sequence: TGTGCCAGCAGCCCGCAGGGACTAGCGGGTGTGCATGAGCAGTTCTTC. Protein product: CASSPQGLAGVHEQFF.